The next 13 T cell receptor beta chains were all read from a single sample in a study of blood T cell repertoires in COVID-19. Some clones are missing from TCRdb's copy, which holds only in-frame ones; the method was immunoSEQ multiplex PCR. The sample includes some 300,000 clones, roughly 89% of them seen just once. Sequences were obtained from PBMCs or T cells enriched from blood (not recorded which). These receptors were collected from a young woman with acute COVID-19.

As to this clone: Other DNA sequences of this sample code for an identical CDR3. The chain joins TRBV19 to TRBJ1-5; D might be TRBD1 (5 bases). Trimming shortened V by 5 bases and J by 4 bases, and 9 bases separated the two germline ends. Germline values: CDR1 LNHDA, CDR2 SQIVND (reference sequence). This CDR3 has 13 residues. The CDR3: CASSSQGNQPQHF. The DNA for the CDR3 is TGTGCCAGTAGTTCTCAGGGAAATCAGCCCCAGCATTTT.

Only one count was recorded for this clone. The chain carries TRBV15 and TRBJ1-2; D is ambiguous. Germline CDR1 LNHNV, CDR2 YYDKDF (reference sequence). CDR3 length: 14 amino acids. V shed 1 base and J shed 0 bases, with 6 bases lying between them. The CDR3 nucleotides read TGTGCCACCAGCAGAGGGAGAGCTAACTATGGCTACACCTTC. It translates to CATSRGRANYGYTF.

The V call is TRBV7-3, the J call TRBJ2-2; 8 bases agree with TRBD2. The CDR3 runs 18 residues. Germline V gene lookup returns CDR1 SGHTA and CDR2 FQGTGA. Unmatched junction bases numbered 10, after V lost 1 base and J lost 3 bases. In DNA form, the CDR3 reads TGTGCCAGCAGCTTAATCCCAACTAGCGGAGATTACACCGGGGAGCTGTTTTTT. Translated: CASSLIPTSGDYTGELFF.

A word on this clone: Different DNA sequences within this sample yield the same CDR3. The chain links TRBV28 to TRBJ1-2, with 8 bases identical to TRBD1. The junction had 4 bases not matched to a gene; V was cut back by 3 bases and J by 4 bases. CDR3 size: 14 residues. CDR1 and CDR2 from the germline V gene are MDHEN and SYDVKM. The CDR3 DNA sequence: TGTGCCAGCAGTTTGGCAACAGGGGGCTATGGCTACACCTTC. Amino acids: CASSLATGGYGYTF.

The J gene is TRBJ1-2, the V gene TRBV28; TRBD1 agrees at 8 bases. The length of the CDR3 is 16 residues. Unmatched junction bases numbered 20, after V lost 10 bases and J lost 7 bases. Looked up from germline, CDR1 is MDHEN and CDR2 is SYDVKM. CDR3 DNA sequence: TGTGCCACCGGGTCATCGAGGGACAGGCGCTCGGGTGGCTACACCTTC. Its protein is CATGSSRDRRSGGYTF.

This sequence joins TRBV18 and TRBJ2-2, with 11 positions matching TRBD2. V gave up 6 bases and J gave up 1 base; unmatched junction bases: 1. Germline-derived CDR1 and CDR2 are KGHSH and LQKENI. The CDR3 is 15 amino acids. CDR3 sequence (DNA): TGTGCCAGCTCGGGGACTAGCGGGAACACCGGGGAGCTGTTTTTT. Its translation: CASSGTSGNTGELFF.

This rearrangement joins TRBV5-4 to TRBJ1-1; no definite D call. This CDR3 has 14 amino acids. V dropped 4 bases and J dropped 0 bases, with 10 bases sitting between them. Germline V gene lookup returns CDR1 SGHNT and CDR2 YYREEE (reference sequence). The CDR3 DNA reads as TGTGCCAGCAGCCCGCAGTCCGTGAACACTGAAGCTTTCTTT. It encodes CASSPQSVNTEAFF.

CDR3 nucleotides: TGCGCCAGCAGTAAACAGGCTGGCAATGAGCAGTTCTTC. Translating gives CASSKQAGNEQFF. The chain carries TRBV10-1 and TRBJ2-1, with TRBD1 as a possible D gene (5 bases). The length of the CDR3 is 13 residues. The ends were cut back, 5 bases at V and 6 bases at J, with 11 bases in the middle. Looked up from germline, CDR1 is WNHNN and CDR2 is SYGVQD (reference sequence).

About this clone: One end of the junction fails to match germline, which may point to a read error. The V and J genes are TRBV7-7 and TRBJ2-7; 13 nucleotides match TRBD2. The V gene's germline CDR1 is SSHAT and CDR2 FNYEAQ (reference sequence). The CDR3 totals 16 residues. The CDR3 loop is CASSLVGLAGVCEQYF. In DNA, the CDR3 is TGTGCTAGCAGCTTAGTTGGACTAGCGGGAGTTTGCGAGCAGTACTTC.

This clone was counted once. The rearrangement links TRBV24-1 to TRBJ2-7; D possibly corresponds to TRBD1 (6 bases). CDR1 is KGHDR and CDR2 is SFDVKD in the germline V gene. The CDR3 loop spans 17 amino acids. Trimming removed 4 bases at V and 2 bases at J, with 20 bases between. The CDR3 DNA reads as TGTGCCACCAGTGACCTTCCTGACAGGTACGGAGCCTACGAGCAGTACTTC. Its translation is CATSDLPDRYGAYEQYF.

The chain links TRBV30 to TRBJ2-7; 11 bases map to TRBD2. The length of the CDR3 is 15 residues. Germline lookup yields CDR1 GTSNPN and CDR2 SVGIG (reference sequence). Germline trimming cut 2 bases from V and 3 bases from J; bases unmatched to any gene: 6. CDR3 residues: CAWSLGTSGLYEQYF. The DNA of the CDR3 is TGTGCCTGGAGTCTCGGGACTAGCGGACTCTACGAGCAGTACTTC. The full variable domain, its missing parts supplied by reference TRBV30 and TRBJ2-7, is SQTIHQWPATLVQPVGSPLSLECTVEGTSNPNLYWYRQAAGRGLQLLFYSVGIGQISSEVPQNLSASRPQDRQFILSSKKLLLSDSGFYLCAWSLGTSGLYEQYFGPGTRLTVT.

CDR3 in DNA: TGTGCCAGCAGCCCCAGGGGGACGTCTGGAAACACCATATATTTT. This gives the protein CASSPRGTSGNTIYF. The chain couples TRBV28 to TRBJ1-3; 7 bases line up with TRBD1. CDR3 length: 15 residues. Looked up from germline, CDR1 is MDHEN and CDR2 is SYDVKM. Trimming removed 6 bases from V and 1 base from J; junction bases left unmatched: 6. The variable domain in full, completed from reference TRBV28 and TRBJ1-3, reads DVKVTQSSRYLVKRTGEKVFLECVQDMDHENMFWYRQDPGLGLRLIYFSYDVKMKEKGDIPEGYSVSREKKERFSLILESASTNQTSMYLCASSPRGTSGNTIYFGEGSWLTVV.

J is TRBJ2-3 and V is TRBV7-9; 8 bases align to TRBD2. Germline CDR1 is SEHNR and CDR2 is FQNEAQ (reference sequence). The CDR3 extends over 15 amino acids. Losses at the gene ends were 5 bases for V and 2 bases for J; bases not matched to a gene: 6. The CDR3 loop reads CASSQTSAYTDTQYF. CDR3 sequence (DNA): TGTGCCAGCAGCCAGACTAGCGCGTACACAGATACGCAGTATTTT. Filled out from reference TRBV7-9 and TRBJ2-3, the complete variable domain reads DTGVSQNPRHKITKRGQNVTFRCDPISEHNRLYWYRQTLGQGPEFLTYFQNEAQLEKSRLLSDRFSAERPKGSFSTLEIQRTEQGDSAMYLCASSQTSAYTDTQYFGPGTRLTVL.